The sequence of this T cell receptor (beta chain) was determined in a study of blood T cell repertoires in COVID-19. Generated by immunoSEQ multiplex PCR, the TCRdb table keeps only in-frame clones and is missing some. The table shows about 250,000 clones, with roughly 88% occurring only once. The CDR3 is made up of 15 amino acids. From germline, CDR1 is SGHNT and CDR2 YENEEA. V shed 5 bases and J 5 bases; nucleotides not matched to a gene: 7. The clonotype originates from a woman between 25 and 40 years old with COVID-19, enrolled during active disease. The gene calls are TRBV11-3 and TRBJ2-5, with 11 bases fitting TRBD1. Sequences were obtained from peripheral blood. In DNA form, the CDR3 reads TGTGCCAGCAGCGCCCGGACAGGGGGCATCGAGACCCAGTACTTC. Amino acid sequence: CASSARTGGIETQYF.